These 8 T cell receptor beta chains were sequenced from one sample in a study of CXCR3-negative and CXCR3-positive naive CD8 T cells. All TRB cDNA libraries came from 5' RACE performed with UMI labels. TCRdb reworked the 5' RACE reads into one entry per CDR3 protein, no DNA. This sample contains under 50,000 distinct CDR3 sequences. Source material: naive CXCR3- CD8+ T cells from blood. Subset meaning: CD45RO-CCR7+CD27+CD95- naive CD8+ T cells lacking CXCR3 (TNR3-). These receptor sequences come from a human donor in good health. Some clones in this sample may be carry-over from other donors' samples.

CDR3 loop: CASSLEATEAFF. This sequence joins TRBV7-9 and TRBJ1-1. This CDR3 has 12 residues. In germline, CDR1 is SEHNR, CDR2 FQNEAQ (reference sequence).

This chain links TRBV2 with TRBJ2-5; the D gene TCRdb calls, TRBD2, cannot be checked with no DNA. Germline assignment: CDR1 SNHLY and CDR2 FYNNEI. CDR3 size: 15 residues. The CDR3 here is CASSEAGGIQETQYF.

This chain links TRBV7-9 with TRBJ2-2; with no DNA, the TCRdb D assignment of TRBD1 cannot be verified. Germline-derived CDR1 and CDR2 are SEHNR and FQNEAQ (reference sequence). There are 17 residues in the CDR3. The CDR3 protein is CASSPRDRLRDTGELFF. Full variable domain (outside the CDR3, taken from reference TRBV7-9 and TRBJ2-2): DTGVSQNPRHKITKRGQNVTFRCDPISEHNRLYWYRQTLGQGPEFLTYFQNEAQLEKSRLLSDRFSAERPKGSFSTLEIQRTEQGDSAMYLCASSPRDRLRDTGELFFGEGSRLTVL.

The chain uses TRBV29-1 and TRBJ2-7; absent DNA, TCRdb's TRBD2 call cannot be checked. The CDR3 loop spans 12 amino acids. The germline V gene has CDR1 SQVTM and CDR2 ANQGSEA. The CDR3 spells CSVRGPPHEQYF.

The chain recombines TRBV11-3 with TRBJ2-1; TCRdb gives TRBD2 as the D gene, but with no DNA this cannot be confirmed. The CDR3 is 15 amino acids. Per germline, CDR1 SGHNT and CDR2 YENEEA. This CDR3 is CASSQGLAGVNEQFF. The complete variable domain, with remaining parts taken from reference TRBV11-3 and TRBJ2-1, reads EAGVVQSPRYKIIEKKQPVAFWCNPISGHNTLYWYLQNLGQGPELLIRYENEEAVDDSQLPKDRFSAERLKGVDSTLKIQPAELGDSAVYLCASSQGLAGVNEQFFGPGTRLTVL.

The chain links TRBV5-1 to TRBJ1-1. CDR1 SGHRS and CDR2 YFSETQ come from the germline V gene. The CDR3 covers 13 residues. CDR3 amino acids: CASSLRENTEAFF.

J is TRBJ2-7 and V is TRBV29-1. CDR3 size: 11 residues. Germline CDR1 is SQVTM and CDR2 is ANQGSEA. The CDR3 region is CSVVVNYEQYF.

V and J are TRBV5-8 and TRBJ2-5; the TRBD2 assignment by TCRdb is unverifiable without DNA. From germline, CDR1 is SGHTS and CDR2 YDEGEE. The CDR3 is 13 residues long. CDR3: CASPGLKQETQYF.